Below are 3 T cell receptor beta chains sequenced from a single sample in a study of response to subunit inactivated influenza vaccine. Each CDR3 protein is one row after TCRdb ran MiXCR on the RT-PCR reads. The sample lists approximately 700,000 distinct CDR3 sequences, approximately 13% occurring once. Sample: PBMCs from blood, taken around 14 days before vaccination. These receptors were obtained from a man aged 45-65 years who received an inactivated influenza vaccine.

There are many counts of this clonotype. The chain employs TRBV29-1 and TRBJ2-3; D not resolved. The germline gives CDR1 SQVTM, CDR2 ANQGSEA. This CDR3 has 12 residues. The V gene lost 4 bases and the J gene lost 8 bases, with 13 bases spanning the gap. The chain's CDR3 is CSVVELEITQYF. The CDR3 DNA reads TGCAGCGTTGTAGAGCTAGAGATTACGCAGTATTTT.

The gene calls are TRBV2 and TRBJ2-1, with 12 positions matching TRBD1. The CDR3 contains 15 residues. Germline CDR1 reads SNHLY; CDR2 reads FYNNEI. The trim removed 6 bases at V and 5 bases at J, leaving 5 bases unmatched. CDR3 loop: CASRRGQGANNEQFF. The CDR3 coding sequence is TGTGCCAGCAGGAGGGGACAGGGGGCTAACAATGAGCAGTTCTTC.

This chain connects TRBV29-1 to TRBJ1-1; 7 nucleotides agree with TRBD1. The germline V gene encodes CDR1 SQVTM and CDR2 ANQGSEA. V shed 5 bases and J 8 bases; nucleotides not matched to a gene: 11. CDR3 length equals 13 residues. CDR3 in DNA: TGCAGCGTTAAAAACCGGGACAGAGAAGAAGCTTTCTTT. It encodes CSVKNRDREEAFF.